The source of this T cell receptor beta chain is a study of TIL therapy for anti-PD-1-resistant metastatic lung cancer. The libraries were made with immunoSEQ v3. Data came from immunoSEQ multiplex PCR; TCRdb stores just in-frame clones and leaves some out. The sample has tens of thousands of clones; about 80% are singletons. Time point indicated: pre-treatment sample, taken before nivolumab and TIL therapy. This clone occurred once. The CDR3 consists of 14 residues. Looked up from germline, CDR1 is SNHLY and CDR2 is FYNNEI. V shed 8 bases and J shed 2 bases, with 12 bases lying between them. The source of this sequence is a man between 65 and 85 years old with non-small cell lung cancer. Sequenced here: blood, sampled at baseline. V usage is TRBV2 and J usage is TRBJ1-4; D gene unclear. CDR3 bases: TGTGCCAGCGTAAGGGAGTCGACTAATGAAAAACTGTTTTTT. Translating gives CASVRESTNEKLFF.